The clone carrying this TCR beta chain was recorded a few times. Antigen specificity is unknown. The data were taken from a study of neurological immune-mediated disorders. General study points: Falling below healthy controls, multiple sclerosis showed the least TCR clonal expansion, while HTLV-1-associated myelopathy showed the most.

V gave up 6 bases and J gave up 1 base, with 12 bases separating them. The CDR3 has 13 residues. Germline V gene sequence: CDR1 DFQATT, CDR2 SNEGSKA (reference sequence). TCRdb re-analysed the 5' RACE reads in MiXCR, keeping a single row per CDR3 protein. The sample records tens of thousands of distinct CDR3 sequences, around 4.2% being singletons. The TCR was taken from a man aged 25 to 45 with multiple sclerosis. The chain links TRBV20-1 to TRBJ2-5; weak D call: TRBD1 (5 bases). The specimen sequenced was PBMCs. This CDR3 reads CSAFTQGQETQYF. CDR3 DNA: TGCAGTGCCTTCACTCAGGGCCAAGAGACCCAGTACTTC.